This T cell receptor beta chain comes out of a study of T-cell memory formation after mild COVID-19. Whole-study results and caveats: Pre-infection memory already had some responding clones, implying cross-reactive memory joined. Among CD4+ contracting clones, most were CM and EM, and CD8+ ones EMRA.

TCRdb called the 5' RACE reads again in MiXCR, with one record for every CDR3 protein. The sample holds fewer than 500,000 distinct CDR3 sequences; about 23% are singletons and the top ten take roughly an eighth. There are many counts of this clonotype. Its antigen is unidentified. The receptor comes from an adult woman who had mild COVID-19 (a few samples of this study predate the infection). Cell type and time point are not known. The source material was PBMCs or a T cell subset sorted from them (not recorded which).

The CDR3 DNA follows: TGTGCCAGCAGCTCAACATCGCCTTCTTACAATGAGCAGTTCTTC. It codes for CASSSTSPSYNEQFF. The rearrangement links TRBV7-9 to TRBJ2-1; D gene unclear. The germline V and J ends were trimmed by 4 bases and 4 bases, with 14 bases remaining between them. Germline CDR1 reads SEHNR; CDR2 reads FQNEAQ (reference sequence). CDR3 size: 15 residues.